This TCR beta chain comes out of a study of T-cell reconstitution after alpha-beta-depleted transplantation in children. From germline, CDR1 is SGHKS and CDR2 YYEKEE (reference sequence). The CDR3 loop spans 16 amino acids. V shed 4 bases and J shed 0 bases, with 14 bases lying between them. This clonotype was seen a handful of times. Unique molecular identifiers were incorporated into the prepared TCRbeta library. One entry per CDR3 protein, called by TCRdb with MiXCR from the PCR reads. The sample yields some 490,000 distinct CDR3 sequences, around 12% seen once. The clonotype was recovered from a human donor who donated a stem cell graft to a child with combined immunodeficiency. The rearrangement links TRBV5-5 to TRBJ2-1; no clear D gene. The sample consisted of PBMCs from the stem cell graft donor, taken from the stem cell graft. CDR3 DNA: TGTGCCAGCAGCCCTACATGGGCTAGCTCCTACAATGAGCAGTTCTTC. Translated: CASSPTWASSYNEQFF.